This T cell receptor (beta chain) stems from a study of shared clonotypes between healthy human individuals (TCRdb year 2020). For context, the study as a whole: The cohort included three men and a couple of women between 18 and 49 years of age. For each donor, CD4 naive and CD4 memory were each run on three plates, CD8 naive on two plates, and CD8 memory on one plate. To estimate repertoire size and how much clonotype sharing occurs between individuals, the study deeply sequenced the blood TCR repertoires of 5 or 6 healthy adults. To increase sequencing depth and limit assay-specific biases, different laboratories used diverse techniques to prepare libraries and sequence TCR repertoires. Between about 0.9 and 8.9 billion PBMCs per donor were obtained by leukapheresis. General conclusions and limits of the study: Compared with non-shared clonotypes, clonotypes shared by all four sorted-subset donors had higher generation probabilities. Even with the large sequencing depth, rarefaction of the sorted-subset datasets indicated that sequencing was incomplete. The genetic and exposure-history diversity represented was limited by the small number of donors. Roughly 5.2% of naive CD4, approximately 3.7% of naive CD8, about 2.5% of memory CD4, and more than 0.35% of memory CD8 clonotypes were shared across several donors. Naive subsets generally had larger estimated clonotype richness than memory subsets did. Based on pairwise subsampling, the degree of clonotype sharing among donors was expected to be affected by sequencing depth. Sampling was restricted to blood, and TCR repertoires in tissue are likely to differ from TCR repertoires in blood.

The donors were healthy, HIV-negative adults with no recently reported acute infections or vaccinations. Only Caucasian adults living in Nashville, Tennessee, USA were represented among the donors. CD4+ T cells were enriched by magnetic negative selection, after which naive cells were positively selected on CD45RA and the negative fraction was taken as the memory subset. Blood was collected by leukapheresis, and PBMCs were isolated by Ficoll-Histopaque density gradient centrifugation and then cryopreserved in liquid nitrogen vapor phase. Analytical flow cytometry was used to check the purity and quantity of every magnetically sorted T cell population. Genomic DNA was isolated from every sorted fraction and measured by UV absorbance on a Nanodrop 2000c. Using the deep immunoSEQ assay, TCR CDR3 regions were amplified from genomic DNA by multiplex PCR. Extracted genomic DNA from each cell subset was distributed evenly across all wells of several immunoSEQ 96-well plates, and each plate was treated as a replicate. For sorted subsets, roughly 200 ng of genomic DNA, equivalent to tens of thousands of T cell genomes, went into each replicate PCR. Purified libraries were quantified with a Qubit 3.0 fluorometer, sized on a Bioanalyzer 2100, and re-quantified with the KAPA Library Quantification kit. A separate single-read 150-cycle Illumina NextSeq 550 flow cell was used to sequence each immunoSEQ 96-well plate. As for how the authors treated the data: Because the immunoSEQ output held only junctional sequences and lacked quality scores, the filtering could not match the filtering applied to full-length reads. To assign V/J genes and CDR3, sequences were annotated using PyIR, a Python wrapper for IgBLAST v1.9, with IMGT germline references. Reads were filtered out if the reads had weak V/J assignments (E-value above 1e-6), no CDR3, stop codons, out-of-frame junctions, or ambiguous translated residues. V3J clonotypes were defined by identical inferred V gene, J gene, and CDR3 amino acid sequence. Percentage overlap between repertoires was calculated by dividing the number of shared unique clonotypes by the size of the smaller repertoire. Three approaches were used to assess repertoire richness: RTK rarefaction, the Chao1 estimator, and Recon v2.1 estimates of unobserved clonotypes. OLGA was used to compute generation probabilities for all TCRbeta clonotypes that the gDNA method yielded from a handful of donors. The clones in this table, taken by TCRdb from immuneACCESS, are in-frame only. Not every clone is retained; where verified, under half of the shortfall comes from an unresolved V gene, and the cause of the rest is unknown. The V and J calls and the clone size are those of that table, but D and trimming were determined from the DNA. The sample has some 2 million clones on record, 85% to 95% of them singletons. 0.1% to 0.15% of the sample is held by the ten biggest clonotypes.

Concerning this clone itself: Its antigen has not been determined. Base qualities were left out, and no much larger clone turns up one base away.

The clonotype comes from a young man in good health. What was sequenced was naive CD4+ T cells sorted from blood. This specimen's cell subset or site label, per the study, means: CD45RA+ positively selected.

Read as DNA, the sequence is TGTGCCAGCAGTCAAAGCGGGGGGGCCGTAGAGACCCAGTACTTC. The encoded protein is CASSQSGGAVETQYF. The V gene is TRBV28 and the J gene is TRBJ2-5; the central 10 bases match TRBD2. The CDR3 holds 15 amino acids from the cysteine to the phenylalanine. This entry keeps only the CDR3 DNA: 45 bases, framed from base 1. The CDR1 and CDR2 encoded by the germline V gene are MDHEN and SYDVKM. V trim: 5 bases; J trim: 4 bases; unmatched bases: 7.